This T cell receptor (beta chain) comes out of a study of primary melanoma T cells and metastatic recurrence. Turning to the study itself: Primary melanomas here were stage T2 to T4, over 1 mm thick. Findings and limits, study-wide: Regardless of ulceration, mitotic rate or nodal disease, >20% T-cell fraction appeared protective.

Patients with resected primary melanoma were considered at risk of metastatic recurrence. TCRdb's copy holds only in-frame clones and misses some; the assay was immunoSEQ multiplex PCR. The sample consists of approximately 3,200 clones, approximately 78% of them appearing once. The CDR3 is made up of 15 amino acids. V dropped 5 bases and J dropped 4; count of bases not matched to a gene: 7. Concerning this clone: Its specificity is unknown.

The specimen was melanoma tumor tissue. V is TRBV7-1 and J is TRBJ1-4, with TRBD1 matching over 7 bases. TRBV7-1 carries the ORF label, with uncertain function. The clonotype comes from a human donor with melanoma. The CDR3 region has the DNA TGTGCCAGCAGCAGAGAGGGGGCAGATAATGAAAAACTGTTTTTT. Protein: CASSREGADNEKLFF.